This T cell receptor beta chain came from a study of blood T cell repertoires in COVID-19. This CDR3 is built from 13 residues. V was clipped by 3 bases and J by 3 bases, with 8 bases between them. The germline CDR1 and CDR2 sequences are SGHTA and FQGTGA. Libraries were prepared by immunoSEQ multiplex PCR; TCRdb keeps only in-frame clonotypes and omits some of them. The repertoire has about 130,000 clones, approximately 84% of them found once; the top ten carry around 18%. The V gene is TRBV7-3, the J gene TRBJ1-1; D call uncertain. The clonotype comes from a woman aged 45-65 years who had recovered from COVID-19. The sample was peripheral blood. The CDR3 bases are TGTGCCAGCAGCTTTGGGAGGGACACTGAAGCTTTCTTT. Protein: CASSFGRDTEAFF.